Included here is one TCR beta chain sequence, with context. Its recognized antigen is unknown. A much larger clone lies a single base off, so this may be a read error. Other DNA sequences in the same sample also yield this CDR3. This sample is part of a study of cytomegalovirus exposure and HLA in healthy donors (dated by TCRdb to the late 2010s). For context, the study as a whole: An earlier analysis of 587 of the donors reported approximately 300 Gb of sequence data and around 100 million unique TCR beta sequences obtained from roughly 170 million T cells. Across approximately 400 genotyped donors of the cohort, an average of roughly 230,000 unique TCR beta nucleotide sequences per donor were sequenced, and 15% to 20% of those sequences were non-productive. Rather than drawing on any new phenotypic data, the later analysis identified candidate immune exposures from TCR beta sequences and the way those sequences occurred across donors. All discovery cohort repertoires had been generated using a single sequencing platform. A later analysis re-analyzed previously published TCR beta repertoires from roughly 630 donors and added high-resolution HLA genotyping to study TCR occurrence patterns. Donor age, sex, ethnicity and CMV serostatus were collected together with the repertoire data. A later genetic analysis took genome-wide SNP genotypes for about 65% of the 666 donors and used that subset as a discovery cohort. HLA typing included class I and class II loci at four-digit resolution. Using immunosequencing, the study profiled T cell repertoires from roughly 650 subjects and related those repertoires to cytomegalovirus serostatus. An earlier analysis of around 580 of the donors used high-throughput TCR beta sequencing to judge whether each TCR beta V gene segment behaved as functional or pseudogenic. Four or five DR-DQ haplotypes were treated as single units for association and clustering because of strong linkage in the cohort. The study aimed to test whether cataloging public T cell receptors could reveal signatures of past pathogen exposure. Approximately 310 gigabases of sequencing data and roughly 81 million unique TCR sequences made up an early release that covered 500 to 650 HLA-typed donors. In addition to the first cohort of approximately 670 subjects, a separate validation cohort of approximately 110 different subjects was used. The number of donors typed differed by locus, with about 629-630 for A, B, C, DRB1 and DQB1, roughly 520 for DQA1, over 600 for DPA1, and over 400 for DPB1. To predict cytomegalovirus infection status, the study combined high-throughput TCR immunosequencing, statistical association of individual TCRs with disease status, and machine learning. The genetic ancestry cluster associated with self-reported Caucasian donors included 81% of the roughly 400 genotyped donors. Results and caveats for the whole study, not just this receptor: A later genetic analysis associated a missense DCLRE1C variant with V-gene and J-gene trimming of TCR beta chains, and an independent cohort replicated the association. The classifier was reported to diagnose cytomegalovirus status with high specificity and sensitivity in both the original and validation cohorts. A few of the identified cytomegalovirus-associated TCR beta chains were confirmed in vitro to be specific for cytomegalovirus antigens. In a later analysis, 16,951 TCR beta sequences were associated with specific HLA alleles at a false discovery rate of 0.05. Several of the top co-occurrence clusters appeared to be linked to parvovirus B19, influenza, CMV and Epstein-Barr virus, according to a later analysis. In a later analysis, HLA-associated TCR beta chains were found to be more clonally expanded and to have lower generation probabilities than equally common non-associated chains. A later analysis found that TCR association rates varied across HLA loci, with DRB1 alleles showing the most associated TCRs and HLA-C alleles the fewest. The sequencing pipeline was judged likely to have produced a cluster of highly shared sequence variants as a technical artifact. Presence/absence analyses assumed roughly uniform sequencing depth across donors, an assumption that may not hold. HLA typing was unavailable for some donors at each locus, so association tests used only the typed subset. Strong co-occurrence of HLA alleles, especially DR and DQ, made assigning TCR associations to individual alleles difficult. The cohort was sequenced for TCR beta chains only, and without alpha or paired-chain data the features that could be detected were limited. A total of 150 to 200 TCR beta chains were listed by the study as associated with cytomegalovirus. A further reported finding was that TCR beta sequences accurately predicted the HLA-A and HLA-B alleles for most subjects in the first cohort. A later analysis found that most CMV-associated TCR beta chains appeared HLA-restricted, with HLA associations seemingly driven largely by CMV exposure. Most TCR sequences were seen in very few donors, while some public TCRs were found in many individuals. Linkage disequilibrium might explain the correlated functional status among segregating V segments, but an unknown experimental factor could not be excluded. An earlier analysis of around 500 of the donors showed that most TCR beta V segments appeared in productive rearrangements either about 90% or about 30% of the time, which broadly matched IMGT annotations. Because counts were too low, roughly 17 rarely observed V segments, including chromosome 9 orphons, were left out of the earlier analysis of 500 to 750 of the donors. Some IMGT-functional V segments, including TRBV6-2 and TRBV6-3, could not be told apart with the 87-base-pair reads, so those segments were excluded. According to a later genetic analysis, donors in an Asian-associated ancestry cluster had fewer N-insertions in productive TCRs than the roughly 670-donor mean. The authors suggested that the approach could potentially be extended to other disease states and immunological phenotypes. The only immune exposure information available for the cohort was CMV serostatus.

Per the germline V gene (reference sequence), SGHAT is the CDR1 and FQDESV is the CDR2. The CDR3 runs 13 amino acids, cysteine and phenylalanine included. Of all the DNA, just the CDR3 is kept, 39 bases in frame from base 1. A distance of 10 bases separates the germline ends of V and J, which lose 3 bases and 4 bases respectively. The library came from the immunoSEQ multiplex PCR assay. For the multiplex PCR, a mixture combining 60 forward primers for TCR Vbeta segments and 13 reverse primers for TCR Jbeta segments was used. A multiplex PCR assay on genomic DNA amplified the CDR3 region of rearranged TCR beta genes. The amplified TCR beta libraries were sequenced on the Illumina HiSeq System as 87-base-pair reads. As for the authors' bioinformatics: Across the 666 repertoires, a later analysis counted about 81 million unique TCR beta chains, roughly 11 million of which were shared by at least two donors. A nearest-neighbor algorithm error-corrected the raw reads and collapsed the reads into unique sequences, merging closely related sequences to remove PCR and sequencing errors. Alignment of CDR3 sequences to IMGT reference sequences was used to assign V, D and J gene segments. For a sequence to be retained, a match of at least six nucleotides to both a V gene segment and a J gene segment was required. Rearrangements were classified as productive when the CDR3 lacked stop codons and remained in frame with V and J, and all other rearrangements were classified as non-productive. CDR3 was defined according to IMGT convention as the region running from the second conserved V-encoded cysteine to the conserved J-encoded phenylalanine. The earlier analysis of some 540 of the donors excluded any sequence lacking an unambiguous match to a single V gene segment. An earlier analysis of just under 600 of the donors called V segments functional above 56.7% productive rearrangements and segregating when the between-donor standard deviation exceeded 5%. To diagnose cytomegalovirus status from the catalog of TCR beta chain sequences, a statistical classification framework was built. In a later analysis, TCR nucleotide sequences were compared against IMGT/GENE-DB human TR gene sequences so that V and J genes could be assigned. A later analysis assigned CDR3 sequences and most-parsimonious VDJ recombination scenarios with the TCRdist pipeline. In a later analysis, every TCR beta chain was defined by the combination of its CDR3 amino acid sequence and its V-gene family, and reads without a unique V-gene family were dropped. To address suspected cross-contamination and a sequencing artifact, a later analysis removed around 590 highly shared, low-generation-probability nucleotide sequences. In a later analysis, a clonal expansion index for each public chain was calculated from normalized within-repertoire ranks of inferred template counts. In a later analysis, generation probabilities were computed using a VDJ recombination model fitted to out-of-frame rearrangements, and the results were checked against IGoR. Hypergeometric tests were used in a later analysis to score TCR-TCR, TCR-HLA and TCR-CMV co-occurrence, with a repertoire-size bias correction applied to the TCR pairs. False discovery rates were estimated in a later analysis by permuting HLA or CMV assignments 20 times. In a later analysis, co-occurring TCRs were grouped using DBSCAN, with TCRdist sequence similarity added in when clustering inside HLA-allele-positive subsets. Repertoires with fewer than 30,000 or more than 120,000 public chains, plus five repertoires with anomalous nucleotide sharing, were excluded from co-occurrence clustering. As stored in TCRdb, this immuneACCESS dataset retains in-frame rearrangements with V and J assigned. A fraction of the clones does not appear; measured against another copy, unresolved V genes explain less than half of the discrepancy, and the remainder lacks a known reason. The V and J calls and clone size are taken from that table; D and trimming were inferred from the DNA. The sample table contains about 130,000 clones; only one count was recorded for 70% to 85% of them. The ten largest clones capture 6.5% of the sample.

The cohort consisted of fewer than 700 healthy bone marrow donors. At the time of sampling, all cohort members were nominally healthy, though unrecorded immune exposures were likely present. The donor tested CMV seropositive, placing the donor among the 310 or so seropositive members of the cohort. A peripheral blood sample was collected from each donor, and TCR beta sequencing was performed on peripheral blood mononuclear cells. Genomic DNA was extracted from the blood cell samples with the Qiagen DNeasy Blood Extraction Kit. This sequence was found in a man aged 40-55 years in good health and CMV-seropositive. The sequencing sample was made of PBMCs. The chain links TRBV11-1 with TRBJ2-7; TRBD1 is perhaps the D gene, given 5 matching bases. The nucleotide sequence is given as TGTGCCAGCAGCTTGGGGCAAAATTACGAGCAGTACTTC. It translates as CASSLGQNYEQYF.